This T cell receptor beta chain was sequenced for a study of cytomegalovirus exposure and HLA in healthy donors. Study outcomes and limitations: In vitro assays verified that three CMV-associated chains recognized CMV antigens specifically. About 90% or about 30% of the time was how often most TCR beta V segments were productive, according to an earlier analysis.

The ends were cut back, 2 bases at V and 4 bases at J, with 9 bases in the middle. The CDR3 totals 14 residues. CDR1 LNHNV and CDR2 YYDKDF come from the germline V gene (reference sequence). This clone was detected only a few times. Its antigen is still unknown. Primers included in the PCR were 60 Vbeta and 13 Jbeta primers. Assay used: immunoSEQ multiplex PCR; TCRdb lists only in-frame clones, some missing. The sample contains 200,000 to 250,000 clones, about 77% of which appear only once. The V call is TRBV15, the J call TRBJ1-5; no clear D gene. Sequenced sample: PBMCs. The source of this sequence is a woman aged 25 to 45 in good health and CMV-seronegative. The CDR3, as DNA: TGTGCCACCAGCAGAAGCACCGATAATCAGCCCCAGCATTTT. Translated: CATSRSTDNQPQHF.